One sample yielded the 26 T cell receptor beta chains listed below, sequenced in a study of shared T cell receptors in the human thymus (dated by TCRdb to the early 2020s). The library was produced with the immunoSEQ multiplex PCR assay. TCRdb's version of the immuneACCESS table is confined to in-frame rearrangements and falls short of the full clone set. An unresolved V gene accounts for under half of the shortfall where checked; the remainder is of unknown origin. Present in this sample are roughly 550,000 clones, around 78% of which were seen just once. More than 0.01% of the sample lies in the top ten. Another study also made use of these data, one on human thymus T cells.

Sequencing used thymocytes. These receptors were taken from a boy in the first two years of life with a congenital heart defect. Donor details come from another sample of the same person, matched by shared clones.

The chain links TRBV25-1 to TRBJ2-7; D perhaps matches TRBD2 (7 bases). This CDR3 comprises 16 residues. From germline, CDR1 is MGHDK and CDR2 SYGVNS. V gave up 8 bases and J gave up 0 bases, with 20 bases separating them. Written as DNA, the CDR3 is TGTGCCAGCTCCCCAGAGGGGGGGAATCGCTCCTACGAGCAGTACTTC. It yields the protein CASSPEGGNRSYEQYF.

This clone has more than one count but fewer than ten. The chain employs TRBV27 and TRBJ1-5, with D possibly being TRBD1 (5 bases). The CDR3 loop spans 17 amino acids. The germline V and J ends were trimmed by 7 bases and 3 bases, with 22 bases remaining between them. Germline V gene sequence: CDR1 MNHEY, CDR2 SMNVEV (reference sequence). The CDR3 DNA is TGTGCCAGCACCACCGTTGGGGCCGGGCATATCAATCAGCCCCAGCATTTT. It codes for CASTTVGAGHINQPQHF.

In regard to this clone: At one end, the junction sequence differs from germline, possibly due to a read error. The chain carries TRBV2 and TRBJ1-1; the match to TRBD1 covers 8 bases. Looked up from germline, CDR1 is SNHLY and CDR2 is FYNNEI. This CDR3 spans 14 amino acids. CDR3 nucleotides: TGTGCCAGCTGTGACAGGGGAGCAAACACTGAAGCTTTCTTT. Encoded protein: CASCDRGANTEAFF.

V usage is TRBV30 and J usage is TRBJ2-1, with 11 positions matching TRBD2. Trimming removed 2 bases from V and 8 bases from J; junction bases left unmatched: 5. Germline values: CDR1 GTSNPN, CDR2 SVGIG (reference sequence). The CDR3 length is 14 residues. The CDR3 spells CAWSTTTSGDEQFF. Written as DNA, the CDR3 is TGTGCCTGGAGTACTACGACTAGCGGGGATGAGCAGTTCTTC.

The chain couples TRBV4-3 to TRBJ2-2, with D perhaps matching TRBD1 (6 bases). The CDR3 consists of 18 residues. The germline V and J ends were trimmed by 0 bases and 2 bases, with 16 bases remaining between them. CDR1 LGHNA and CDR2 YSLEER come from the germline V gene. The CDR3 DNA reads TGCGCCAGCAGCCAAGATCGGCCCGGGACACTTAACACCGGGGAGCTGTTTTTT. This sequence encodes CASSQDRPGTLNTGELFF.

CDR3 amino acids: CASSQVPGPKNIQYF. Here the CDR3 DNA reads TGTGCCAGCAGCCAAGTCCCAGGGCCCAAAAACATTCAGTACTTC. The chain recombines TRBV14 with TRBJ2-4; D is perhaps TRBD1 (5 bases). This CDR3 contains 15 residues. Deletions cut 1 base from V and 2 bases from J, with 9 bases between. Germline V gives CDR1 SGHDN, CDR2 FVKESK.

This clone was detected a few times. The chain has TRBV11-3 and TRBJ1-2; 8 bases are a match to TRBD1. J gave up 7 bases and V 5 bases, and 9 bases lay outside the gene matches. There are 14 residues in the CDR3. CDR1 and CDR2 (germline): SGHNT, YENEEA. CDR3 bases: TGTGCCAGCAGCACCCTAAGGGACAGGTCTGGCTACACCTTC. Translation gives CASSTLRDRSGYTF. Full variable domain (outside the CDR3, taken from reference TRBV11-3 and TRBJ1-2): EAGVVQSPRYKIIEKKQPVAFWCNPISGHNTLYWYLQNLGQGPELLIRYENEEAVDDSQLPKDRFSAERLKGVDSTLKIQPAELGDSAVYLCASSTLRDRSGYTFGSGTRLTVV.

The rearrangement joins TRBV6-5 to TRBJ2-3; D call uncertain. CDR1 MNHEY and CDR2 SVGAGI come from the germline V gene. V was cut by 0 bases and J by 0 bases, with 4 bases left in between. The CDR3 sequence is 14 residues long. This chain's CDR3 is CASSYSPSTDTQYF. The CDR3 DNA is TGTGCCAGCAGTTACTCCCCAAGCACAGATACGCAGTATTTT.

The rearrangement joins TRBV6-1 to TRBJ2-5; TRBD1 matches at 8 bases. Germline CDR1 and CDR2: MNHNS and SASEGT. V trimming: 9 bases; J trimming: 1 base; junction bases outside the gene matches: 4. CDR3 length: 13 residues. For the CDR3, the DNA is TGTGCCAGTGGGGACAGGTCCCAAGAGACCCAGTACTTC. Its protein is CASGDRSQETQYF.

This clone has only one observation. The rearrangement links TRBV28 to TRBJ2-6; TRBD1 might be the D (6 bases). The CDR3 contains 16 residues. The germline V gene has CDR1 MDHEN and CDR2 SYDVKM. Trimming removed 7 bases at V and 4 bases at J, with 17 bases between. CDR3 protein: CASNSLGGPGANVLTF. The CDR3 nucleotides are TGTGCCAGCAATAGTTTAGGGGGACCCGGGGCCAACGTCCTGACTTTC.

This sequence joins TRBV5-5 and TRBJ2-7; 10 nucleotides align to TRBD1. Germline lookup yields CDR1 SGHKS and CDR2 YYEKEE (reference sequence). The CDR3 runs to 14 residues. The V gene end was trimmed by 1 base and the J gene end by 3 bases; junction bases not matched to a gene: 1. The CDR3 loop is CASSLWDRGYEQYF. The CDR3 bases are TGTGCCAGCAGCTTGTGGGACAGGGGCTACGAGCAGTACTTC. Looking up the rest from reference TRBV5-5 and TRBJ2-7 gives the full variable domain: DAGVTQSPTHLIKTRGQQVTLRCSPISGHKSVSWYQQVLGQGPQFIFQYYEKEERGRGNFPDRFSARQFPNYSSELNVNALLLGDSALYLCASSLWDRGYEQYFGPGTRLTVT.

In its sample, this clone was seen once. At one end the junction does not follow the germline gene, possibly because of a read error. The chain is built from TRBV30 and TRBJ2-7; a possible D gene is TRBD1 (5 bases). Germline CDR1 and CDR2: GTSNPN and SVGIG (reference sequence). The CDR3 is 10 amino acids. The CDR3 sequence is CAWSVGVLHF. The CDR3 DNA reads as TGTGCCTGGAGTGTAGGGGTGTTACATTTC.

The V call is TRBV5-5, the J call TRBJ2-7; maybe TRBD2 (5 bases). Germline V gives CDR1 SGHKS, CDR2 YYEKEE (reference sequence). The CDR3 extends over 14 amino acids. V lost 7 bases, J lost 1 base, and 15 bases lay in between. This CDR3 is CASSLRVLSYEQYF. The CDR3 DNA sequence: TGTGCCAGCTCTCTGAGGGTCCTTTCCTACGAGCAGTACTTC.

CDR3 sequence reads: CASSQDLLFLPPTSVGFGTQYF. The DNA for the CDR3 is TGCGCCAGCAGCCAAGACCTCCTGTTTCTCCCCCCGACTAGCGTCGGCTTCGGTACGCAGTATTTT. The rearrangement joins TRBV4-3 to TRBJ2-3; TRBD2 matches 8 bases. V shed 0 bases, J shed 8 bases, and the junction held 28 bases outside the gene matches. The CDR3 loop spans 22 amino acids. Germline CDR1 reads LGHNA; CDR2 reads YSLEER.

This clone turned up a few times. For the CDR3, the DNA is TGCAGTGCTAGGGTTAGCGGATCTCAGTATTTT. Protein: CSARVSGSQYF. The V gene is TRBV20-1, the J gene TRBJ2-3, with D maybe TRBD2 (6 bases). The CDR3 totals 11 residues. The ends were cut back, 3 bases at V and 12 bases at J, with 13 bases in the middle. The V gene's germline CDR1 is DFQATT and CDR2 SNEGSKA (reference sequence).

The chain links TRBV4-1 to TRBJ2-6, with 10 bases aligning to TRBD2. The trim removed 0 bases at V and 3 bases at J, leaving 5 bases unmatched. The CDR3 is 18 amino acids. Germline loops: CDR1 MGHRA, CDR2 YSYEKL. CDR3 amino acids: CASSQELAGVGGANVLTF. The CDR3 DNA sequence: TGCGCCAGCAGCCAAGAGCTAGCGGGAGTGGGTGGGGCCAACGTCCTGACTTTC.

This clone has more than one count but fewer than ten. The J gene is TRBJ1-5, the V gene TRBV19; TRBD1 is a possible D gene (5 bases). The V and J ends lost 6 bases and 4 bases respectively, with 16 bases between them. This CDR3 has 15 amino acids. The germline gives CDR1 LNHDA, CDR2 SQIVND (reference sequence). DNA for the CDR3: TGTGCCAGTAGACAACGGCGGGGACGTAATCAGCCCCAGCATTTT. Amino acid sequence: CASRQRRGRNQPQHF.

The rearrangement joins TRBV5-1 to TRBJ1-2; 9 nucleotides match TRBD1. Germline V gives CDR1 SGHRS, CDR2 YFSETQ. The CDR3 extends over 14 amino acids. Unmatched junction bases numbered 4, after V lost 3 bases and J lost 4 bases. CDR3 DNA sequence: TGCGCCAGCAGCTGGGGGACAGGGCTCTATGGCTACACCTTC. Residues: CASSWGTGLYGYTF.

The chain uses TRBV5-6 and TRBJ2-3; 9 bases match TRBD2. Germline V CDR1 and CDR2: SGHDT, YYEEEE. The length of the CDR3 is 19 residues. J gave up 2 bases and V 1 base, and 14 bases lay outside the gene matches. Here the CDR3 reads CASSLQGLAVYRTTDTQYF. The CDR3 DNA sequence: TGTGCCAGCAGCTTGCAGGGACTAGCCGTCTACCGCACCACAGATACGCAGTATTTT.

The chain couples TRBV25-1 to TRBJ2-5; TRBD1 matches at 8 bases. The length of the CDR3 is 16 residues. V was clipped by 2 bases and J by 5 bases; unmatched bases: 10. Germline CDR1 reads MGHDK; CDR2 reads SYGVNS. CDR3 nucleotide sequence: TGTGCCAGCAGTGAAGGCAGACAGGGGATGGTGGAGACCCAGTACTTC. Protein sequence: CASSEGRQGMVETQYF.

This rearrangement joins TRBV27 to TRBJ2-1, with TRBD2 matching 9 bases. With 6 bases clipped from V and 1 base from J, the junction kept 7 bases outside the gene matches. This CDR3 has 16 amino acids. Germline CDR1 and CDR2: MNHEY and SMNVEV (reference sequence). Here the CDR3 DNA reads TGTGCCAGCAGGTATAATAGCGGGAGATCCTACAATGAGCAGTTCTTC. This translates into CASRYNSGRSYNEQFF.

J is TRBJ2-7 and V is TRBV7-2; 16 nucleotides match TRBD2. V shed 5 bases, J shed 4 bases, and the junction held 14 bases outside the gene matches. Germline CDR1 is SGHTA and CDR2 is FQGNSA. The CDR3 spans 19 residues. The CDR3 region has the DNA TGTGCCAGCAGCCCATTCCCGGGACTAGCGGGAGGGAGGTTGTACGAGCAGTACTTC. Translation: CASSPFPGLAGGRLYEQYF.

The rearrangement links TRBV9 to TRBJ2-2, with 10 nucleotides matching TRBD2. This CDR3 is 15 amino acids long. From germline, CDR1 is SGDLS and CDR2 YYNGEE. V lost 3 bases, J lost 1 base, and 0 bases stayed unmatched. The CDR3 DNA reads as TGTGCCAGCAGCGGACTAGCGGGGAACACCGGGGAGCTGTTTTTT. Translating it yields CASSGLAGNTGELFF.

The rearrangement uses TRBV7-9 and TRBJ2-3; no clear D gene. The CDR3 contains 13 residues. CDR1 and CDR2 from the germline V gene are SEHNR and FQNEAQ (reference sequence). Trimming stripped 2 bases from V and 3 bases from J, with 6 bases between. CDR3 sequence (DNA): TGTGCCAGCAGCTTATATTTAACAGATACGCAGTATTTT. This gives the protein CASSLYLTDTQYF.

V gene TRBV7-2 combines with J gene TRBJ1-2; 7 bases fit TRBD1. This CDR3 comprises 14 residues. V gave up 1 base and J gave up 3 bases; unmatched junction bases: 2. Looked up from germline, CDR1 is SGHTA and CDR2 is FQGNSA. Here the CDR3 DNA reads TGTGCCAGCAGCTTAGGGGACAGACACTATGGCTACACCTTC. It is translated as CASSLGDRHYGYTF.

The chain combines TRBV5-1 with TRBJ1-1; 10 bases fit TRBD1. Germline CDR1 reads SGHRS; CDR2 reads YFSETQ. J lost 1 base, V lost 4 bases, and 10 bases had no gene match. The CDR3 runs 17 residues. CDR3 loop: CASSPGQGEGGNTEAFF. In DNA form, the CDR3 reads TGCGCCAGCAGCCCCGGACAGGGGGAGGGGGGGAACACTGAAGCTTTCTTT.